This T cell receptor beta chain was sequenced in a study of sequential checkpoint blockade in melanoma (dated by TCRdb to the late 2010s). For the study in its entirety: Using 1:1 randomization, the trial assigned patients either to first-line nivolumab followed by ipilimumab (arm A) or to ipilimumab followed by nivolumab (arm B). Maintenance nivolumab came after each of the two trial sequences. DNA from over 80 pretreatment melanoma tumor samples was subjected to TCRbeta immunosequencing. For around 21 patients, matched tumor biopsies were obtained before treatment and at week 13, following single-agent nivolumab (arm A) or ipilimumab (arm B). In around four fifths of the matched pre- and post-treatment tumor biopsy pairs, both biopsies came from the same lesion.

The treatment or condition label corresponds to: randomized to nivolumab then ipilimumab (arm A) or the reverse (arm B). Prior DNA-damaging chemotherapy had not been received by any trial patient. Samples were obtained from patients with melanoma enrolled in CheckMate 064, a randomized, open-label phase II trial of sequential checkpoint blockade. Genomic DNA from formalin-fixed paraffin-embedded (FFPE) tissue samples was used for tumor TCR sequencing. On the study overall, not on this receptor specifically: The model for predicting response that combines TCR metrics with mutation burden needs to be validated in larger, independent patient cohorts. Among patients in arm A, the nivolumab-first arm, pretreatment tumor TIL clonality was associated with response (P = .04). PD-L1 staining and CD8+ T-cell counts correlated with tumor T-cell fraction and clonality, whereas mutational load did not. Small sample sizes and reduced statistical power limited the analyses of tumor T-cell fraction within each arm. Patients with increases in tumor T-cell fraction and clonality by week 13 were approximately 30 times more likely to achieve clinical benefit.

The junction carries 17 bases between V and J, which are trimmed by 4 bases and 5 bases respectively. In the germline V gene, CDR1 corresponds to SGHNT and CDR2 to YENEEA. The CDR3 runs 15 residues from the cysteine to the phenylalanine. Only the CDR3 part of the read is kept: 45 bases, read in frame from the first base. To note about this clone: Its antigen specificity is not known. Base quality data are lacking; no much larger clone is found one base away.

The immunoSEQ Assay was used to immunosequence TCRbeta CDR3 regions from genomic DNA. Before high-throughput sequencing, the genomic DNA was amplified using bias-controlled multiplex PCR. For the original study's pipeline: To quantify the absolute abundance of each unique TCRbeta CDR3 region, the sequences were collapsed and filtered. Clonality, defined as 1 minus Pielou's evenness, was calculated using only productive rearrangements. Tumor T-cell fraction was calculated by normalizing TCRbeta template counts to usable DNA, which was estimated from several housekeeping genes. A previously published method was used to identify clones whose frequencies were significantly greater in on-treatment samples than in baseline samples. In its TCRdb copy, this immuneACCESS table keeps in-frame sequences only and misses some clones. Where compared with another copy, unresolved V genes explain less than half of these, and the others have no known cause. V, J and clone size reflect that table, while D and trimming were determined from the DNA. This sample lists approximately 20,000 clones; approximately 26% were detected once. Of the sample, roughly 7.2% falls within the top ten clones.

This sample comprised tumor tissue (inferred from file names), obtained from a patient given nivolumab and ipilimumab in sequence. The sequence came from a human donor with melanoma. Recombination connected TRBV11-3 to TRBJ1-1, with no confidently assigned D gene. The DNA is TGTGCCAGCAGCTCCCCGCGGCCACGAGGGACTGAAGCTTTCTTT. This yields the protein CASSSPRPRGTEAFF.